Shown below are 29 T cell receptor beta chains from a single sample sequenced in a study of control samples from healthy donors and cancer patients. Libraries were prepared by immunoSEQ multiplex PCR; TCRdb keeps only in-frame clonotypes and omits some of them. This sample has around 190,000 clones, with approximately 92% found just once. Sequencing input: blood. These receptors all stem from a man aged 25-40 years in good health.

This chain joins TRBV7-9 and TRBJ2-7, with D possibly being TRBD2 (5 bases). The V end lost 10 bases, the J end lost 3 bases, and 13 bases lay between the germline ends. This CDR3 region has 12 residues. Germline CDR1 reads SEHNR; CDR2 reads FQNEAQ (reference sequence). The CDR3 sequence: CATDAEDYEQYF. The CDR3 DNA is TGTGCCACCGACGCGGAGGACTACGAGCAGTACTTC.

V usage is TRBV28 and J usage is TRBJ2-1; TRBD2 matches at 11 bases. V lost 6 bases, J lost 2 bases, and 3 bases stayed unmatched. The CDR3 sequence is 15 residues long. CDR1 and CDR2 (germline): MDHEN, SYDVKM. For the CDR3, the DNA is TGTGCCAGCAGGGAACTAGCGGGGGCCTACAATGAGCAGTTCTTC. It specifies CASRELAGAYNEQFF.

This chain joins TRBV3-1 (or the pseudogene TRBV3-2) and TRBJ2-7, with TRBD2 matching 8 bases. Per germline, CDR1 LGHDT and CDR2 YNNKEL (reference sequence). V lost 1 base, J lost 3 bases, and 8 bases stayed unmatched. The CDR3 runs 16 residues. The CDR3 loop is CASSQAFDTSGYEQYF. CDR3 DNA: TGTGCCAGCAGCCAAGCGTTTGATACTAGCGGCTACGAGCAGTACTTC.

The rearrangement links TRBV21-1 to TRBJ2-5; the table gives TRBD2 as D, unverified against the DNA. TRBV21-1 is designated a pseudogene. The CDR3 spans 13 residues. For the CDR3, the DNA is TGTGCCAGCAGCGTCAAGGAGCTGGAGACCCAGTACTTC. Protein product: CASSVKELETQYF.

The chain couples TRBV6-6 to TRBJ1-3, with D unclear. Trimming stripped 0 bases from V and 4 bases from J, with 13 bases between. Germline loops: CDR1 MNHNY, CDR2 SVGAGI (reference sequence). The CDR3 loop spans 16 amino acids. In DNA form, the CDR3 reads TGTGCCAGCAGTTACTCGGGTCCGATGGGGGGAAACACCATATATTTT. Translated: CASSYSGPMGGNTIYF.

As concerns this clone: At one end, the junction sequence differs from germline, possibly due to a read error. The chain's CDR3 is CARSPGGGYGYTF. CDR3 nucleotides: TGCGCCCGCAGCCCAGGGGGGGGGTATGGCTACACCTTC. The chain couples TRBV10-2 to TRBJ1-2; 7 bases line up with TRBD1. CDR3 length equals 13 residues. Germline V lookup: CDR1 WSHSY, CDR2 SAAADI.

This chain links TRBV4-2 with TRBJ2-7; maybe TRBD2 (6 bases). Trimming took 6 bases from V and 2 from J, leaving 8 bases between them. The CDR3 totals 12 residues. Germline CDR1 LGHNA, CDR2 YNFKEQ. This chain's CDR3 is CASRRDTYEQYF. CDR3 sequence (DNA): TGTGCCAGCAGGCGGGATACCTACGAGCAGTACTTC.

V usage is TRBV9 and J usage is TRBJ2-3; TRBD1 agrees at 9 bases. The CDR3 consists of 15 residues. Germline CDR1 reads SGDLS; CDR2 reads YYNGEE. Trimming cost V 0 bases and J 6 bases; bases outside gene matches: 5. DNA of the CDR3: TGTGCCAGCAGCGTAGAAGGGACAGGGCCGGATACGCAGTATTTT. It yields the protein CASSVEGTGPDTQYF. Variable domain in full (rest from reference TRBV9 and TRBJ2-3): DSGVTQTPKHLITATGQRVTLRCSPRSGDLSVYWYQQSLDQGLQFLIQYYNGEERAKGNILERFSAQQFPDLHSELNLSSLELGDSALYFCASSVEGTGPDTQYFGPGTRLTVL.

The chain is built from TRBV7-6 and TRBJ1-5, with 7 bases lining up with TRBD1. From germline, CDR1 is SGHVS and CDR2 FNYEAQ. The trim removed 0 bases at V and 3 bases at J, leaving 8 bases unmatched. The CDR3 is 17 residues long. The CDR3 is CASSLAPGGGNNQPQHF. As DNA, the CDR3 is TGTGCCAGCAGCTTAGCCCCAGGGGGAGGAAACAATCAGCCCCAGCATTTT.

V gene TRBV7-9 combines with J gene TRBJ1-1; possible D gene TRBD1, 5 bases. CDR3 length: 15 residues. V was pared by 1 base and J by 2 bases, with 11 bases between. CDR1 and CDR2 (germline): SEHNR, FQNEAQ (reference sequence). CDR3 in DNA: TGTGCCAGCAGCTTAGATCAGGGTTCAAACACTGAAGCTTTCTTT. Its protein is CASSLDQGSNTEAFF.

This chain uses TRBV7-8 with TRBJ1-5, with 9 bases matching TRBD1. V trimming: 2 bases; J trimming: 1 base; junction bases outside the gene matches: 6. The CDR3 length is 17 residues. The germline V gene has CDR1 SGHVS and CDR2 FQNEAQ. DNA of the CDR3: TGTGCCAGCAGCTTACAACCGGGACAGGGAAGCAATCAGCCCCAGCATTTT. Translating gives CASSLQPGQGSNQPQHF.

CDR3 sequence: CASSAGIAGGRGTGELFF. Written as DNA, the CDR3 is TGTGCCAGCAGCGCGGGAATAGCGGGGGGACGGGGCACCGGGGAGCTGTTTTTT. The chain uses TRBV9 and TRBJ2-2; 10 bases line up with TRBD2. The junction had 12 bases not matched to a gene; V was cut back by 3 bases and J by 4 bases. Germline V lookup: CDR1 SGDLS, CDR2 YYNGEE. The CDR3 spans 18 residues.

The chain recombines TRBV27 with TRBJ2-7; 8 bases are a match to TRBD1. V trimming: 5 bases; J trimming: 6 bases; junction bases outside the gene matches: 12. The V gene's germline CDR1 is MNHEY and CDR2 SMNVEV (reference sequence). This CDR3 spans 15 amino acids. The CDR3 protein is CASSHGTPGTGEQYF. The CDR3 nucleotides read TGTGCCAGCAGTCACGGGACTCCTGGGACAGGCGAGCAGTACTTC.

The V call is TRBV5-1, the J call TRBJ1-5, with D possibly being TRBD1 (5 bases). CDR3 length: 15 residues. Trimming cost V 0 bases and J 4 bases, with 11 bases left between them. Germline V lookup: CDR1 SGHRS, CDR2 YFSETQ. The CDR3 sequence: CASSLAGAKNQPQHF. The CDR3 bases are TGCGCCAGCAGCTTGGCCGGGGCTAAAAATCAGCCCCAGCATTTT.

As for this clone: A junction boundary mismatches the germline segment, possibly from a read error. The chain carries TRBV4-2 and TRBJ1-5; 7 bases agree with TRBD1. This CDR3 has 12 residues. Per the germline V gene, CDR1 is LGHNA and CDR2 is YNFKEQ. The CDR3 reads CASSQGGVPQHF. The CDR3 nucleotides read TGTGCCAGCAGTCAAGGGGGCGTCCCCCAGCATTTT.

The chain carries TRBV5-1 and TRBJ1-1; 7 bases line up with TRBD1. The CDR3 runs 15 residues. The V gene end was trimmed by 4 bases and the J gene end by 1 base; junction bases not matched to a gene: 7. Germline V gene sequence: CDR1 SGHRS, CDR2 YFSETQ. The CDR3 loop is CASSERTGRNTEAFF. CDR3 in DNA: TGCGCCAGCAGCGAGCGGACAGGCCGGAACACTGAAGCTTTCTTT.

The chain combines TRBV6-1 with TRBJ2-7, with D perhaps TRBD1 (7 bases). Germline-derived CDR1 and CDR2 are MNHNS and SASEGT. The CDR3 extends over 16 amino acids. V was cut by 3 bases and J by 0 bases, with 15 bases left in between. CDR3 in DNA: TGTGCCAGCAGTGATGTAGGGCGGGACAGCTCCTACGAGCAGTACTTC. As protein: CASSDVGRDSSYEQYF.

The chain employs TRBV9 and TRBJ2-7, with 14 bases matching TRBD2. The ends lost 3 bases at V and 1 base at J; junction bases unmatched: 3. Germline V lookup: CDR1 SGDLS, CDR2 YYNGEE. The CDR3 extends over 16 amino acids. The CDR3 nucleotides read TGTGCCAGCAGCGGGGGACTAGCGGGGGTATCCTACGAGCAGTACTTC. Translated: CASSGGLAGVSYEQYF.

The chain links TRBV9 to TRBJ2-6; D is ambiguous. CDR1 SGDLS and CDR2 YYNGEE come from the germline V gene. V lost 6 bases and J lost 1, with 11 bases in between. The CDR3 runs 15 residues. CDR3 coding DNA: TGTGCCAGCAACCCAGAGGCATCTGGGGCCAACGTCCTGACTTTC. Translating it yields CASNPEASGANVLTF.

The chain couples TRBV9 to TRBJ2-2; 8 bases match TRBD2. V was clipped by 3 bases and J by 7 bases; unmatched bases: 14. Germline V gene data show CDR1 as SGDLS and CDR2 as YYNGEE. The CDR3 extends over 17 amino acids. The CDR3 here is CASSGTAGTRSNGELFF. The CDR3 bases are TGTGCCAGCAGCGGGACAGCCGGGACTAGGTCAAACGGGGAGCTGTTTTTT. Filled out from reference TRBV9 and TRBJ2-2, the complete variable domain reads DSGVTQTPKHLITATGQRVTLRCSPRSGDLSVYWYQQSLDQGLQFLIQYYNGEERAKGNILERFSAQQFPDLHSELNLSSLELGDSALYFCASSGTAGTRSNGELFFGEGSRLTVL.

In the case of this clone: The same CDR3 can be traced to other DNA sequences in this sample. This chain joins TRBV3-1 (or the pseudogene TRBV3-2) and TRBJ2-4; D is unclear. Germline V gives CDR1 LGHDT, CDR2 YNNKEL (reference sequence). The CDR3 has 14 residues. V lost 1 base and J lost 4, with 8 bases in between. The CDR3 sequence: CASSQVVGKNIQYF. For the CDR3, the DNA is TGTGCCAGCAGCCAAGTTGTCGGGAAAAACATTCAGTACTTC.

This chain uses TRBV27 with TRBJ2-7, with 9 nucleotides matching TRBD1. The CDR3 loop spans 16 amino acids. J gave up 0 bases and V 6 bases, and 9 bases lay outside the gene matches. Looked up from germline, CDR1 is MNHEY and CDR2 is SMNVEV (reference sequence). CDR3 sequence (DNA): TGTGCCAGCAGCCCTTATGGGACAGGGCTCTCCTACGAGCAGTACTTC. It yields the protein CASSPYGTGLSYEQYF.

This chain connects TRBV3-1 (or the pseudogene TRBV3-2) to TRBJ2-2; TRBD2 agrees at 8 bases. Looked up from germline, CDR1 is LGHDT and CDR2 is YNNKEL (reference sequence). Trimming took 1 base from V and 1 from J; bases not matched to a gene: 2. This CDR3 contains 16 residues. This CDR3 is CASSQGTSLNTGELFF. Written as DNA, the CDR3 is TGTGCCAGCAGCCAAGGGACTAGCCTGAACACCGGGGAGCTGTTTTTT.

The gene calls are TRBV2 and TRBJ1-1, with TRBD1 as a possible D gene (5 bases). Trimming took off 4 bases at V and 1 base at J, with 10 bases between the two ends. The CDR3 has 14 residues. Germline V lookup: CDR1 SNHLY, CDR2 FYNNEI. CDR3 protein: CASSVQQANTEAFF. CDR3 bases: TGTGCCAGCAGTGTCCAACAGGCGAACACTGAAGCTTTCTTT.

The chain is built from TRBV6-2 or TRBV6-3 and TRBJ1-1; 7 positions agree with TRBD1. The ends lost 0 bases at V and 2 bases at J; junction bases unmatched: 15. The CDR3 spans 19 residues. Germline V gene data show CDR1 as MNHEY and CDR2 as SVGEGT. CDR3 region: CASSYSRRGHRGPNTEAFF. The CDR3 DNA is TGTGCCAGCAGTTACTCGAGGCGGGGCCACAGGGGCCCAAACACTGAAGCTTTCTTT.

The chain recombines TRBV25-1 with TRBJ1-2, with a weak D call TRBD1 (5 bases). The CDR3 is 12 residues long. V shed 6 bases and J shed 6 bases, with 11 bases lying between them. Germline V gene sequence: CDR1 MGHDK, CDR2 SYGVNS. The DNA of the CDR3 is TGTGCCAGCAGCGACAGCAAGGATGGCTACACCTTC. Translation gives CASSDSKDGYTF.

This chain links TRBV18 with TRBJ1-5; D is uncertain. The CDR3 sequence is 13 residues long. Trimming removed 3 bases at V and 4 bases at J, with 7 bases between. The germline V gene encodes CDR1 KGHSH and CDR2 LQKENI. CDR3 in amino acids: CASSPQFNQPQHF. In DNA form, the CDR3 reads TGTGCCAGCTCACCCCAGTTTAATCAGCCCCAGCATTTT.

This chain links TRBV28 with TRBJ1-5; a weak D match, TRBD1 (5 bases). Trimming removed 3 bases at V and 11 bases at J, with 14 bases between. This CDR3 is built from 13 residues. The germline gives CDR1 MDHEN, CDR2 SYDVKM. CDR3 DNA sequence: TGTGCCAGCAGTTTTACTTCCGGGGGAGCCCAGCATTTT. This encodes CASSFTSGGAQHF.

DNA of the CDR3: TGTGCCAGCAGTTTTGATCAGCCCCAGCATTTT. Residues: CASSFDQPQHF. The chain couples TRBV2 to TRBJ1-5, with no clear D. Germline V gene sequence: CDR1 SNHLY, CDR2 FYNNEI. Trimming shortened V by 5 bases and J by 5 bases, and 4 bases separated the two germline ends. This CDR3 comprises 11 residues.